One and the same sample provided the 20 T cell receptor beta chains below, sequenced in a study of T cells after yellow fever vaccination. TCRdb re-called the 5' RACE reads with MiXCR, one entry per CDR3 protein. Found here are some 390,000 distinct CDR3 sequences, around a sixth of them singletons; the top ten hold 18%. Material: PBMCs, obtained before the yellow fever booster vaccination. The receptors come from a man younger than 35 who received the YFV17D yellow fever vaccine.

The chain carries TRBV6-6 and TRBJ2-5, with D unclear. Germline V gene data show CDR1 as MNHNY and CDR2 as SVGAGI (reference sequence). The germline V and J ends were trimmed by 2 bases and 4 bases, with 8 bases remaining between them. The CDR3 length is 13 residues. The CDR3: CASSYGLGETQYF. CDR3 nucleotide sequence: TGTGCCAGCAGTTACGGTTTAGGAGAGACCCAGTACTTC.

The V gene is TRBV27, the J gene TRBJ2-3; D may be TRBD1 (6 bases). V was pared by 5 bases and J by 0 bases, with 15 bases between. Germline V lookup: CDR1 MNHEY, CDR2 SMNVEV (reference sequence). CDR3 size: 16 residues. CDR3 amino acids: CASSPGTTTSTDTQYF. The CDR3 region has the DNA TGTGCCAGCAGTCCAGGGACAACGACTAGCACAGATACGCAGTATTTT.

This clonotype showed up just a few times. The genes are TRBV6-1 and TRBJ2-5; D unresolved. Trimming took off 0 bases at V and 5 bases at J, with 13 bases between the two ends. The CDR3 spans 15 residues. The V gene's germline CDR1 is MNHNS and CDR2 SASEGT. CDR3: CASSEAWQNRETQYF. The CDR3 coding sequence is TGTGCCAGCAGTGAAGCTTGGCAAAATAGGGAGACCCAGTACTTC.

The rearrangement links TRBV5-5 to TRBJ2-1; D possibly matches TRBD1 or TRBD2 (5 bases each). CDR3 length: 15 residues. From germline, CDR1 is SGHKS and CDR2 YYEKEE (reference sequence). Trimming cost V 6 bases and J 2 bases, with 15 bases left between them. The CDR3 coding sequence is TGTGCCAGCAACCTCCCGGGACGGGCCTACAATGAGCAGTTCTTC. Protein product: CASNLPGRAYNEQFF.

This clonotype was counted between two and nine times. The CDR3 DNA reads as TGTGCCACCAGCTTACGACCATACTCCTATAATTCACCCCTCCACTTT. Amino acid sequence: CATSLRPYSYNSPLHF. The chain employs TRBV15 and TRBJ1-6; D gene unclear. CDR1 and CDR2 (germline): LNHNV, YYDKDF (reference sequence). There are 16 residues in the CDR3. Between the trimmed V and J ends, which lost 5 bases and 0 bases, there was a span of 11 bases.

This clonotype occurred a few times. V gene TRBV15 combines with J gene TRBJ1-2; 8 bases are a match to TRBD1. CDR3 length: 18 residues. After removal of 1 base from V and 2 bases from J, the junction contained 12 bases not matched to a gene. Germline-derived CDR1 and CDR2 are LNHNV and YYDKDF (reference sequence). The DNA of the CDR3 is TGTGCCACCAGCAGAGTAAGACCGAGGACAGGGCTCAACTATGGCTACACCTTC. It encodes CATSRVRPRTGLNYGYTF.

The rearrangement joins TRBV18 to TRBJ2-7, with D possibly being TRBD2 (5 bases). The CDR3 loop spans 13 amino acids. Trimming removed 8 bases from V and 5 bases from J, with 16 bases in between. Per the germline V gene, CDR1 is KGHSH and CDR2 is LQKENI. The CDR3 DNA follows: TGTGCCAGCGCAAAACTAGTGATGGACGAGCAGTACTTC. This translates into CASAKLVMDEQYF.

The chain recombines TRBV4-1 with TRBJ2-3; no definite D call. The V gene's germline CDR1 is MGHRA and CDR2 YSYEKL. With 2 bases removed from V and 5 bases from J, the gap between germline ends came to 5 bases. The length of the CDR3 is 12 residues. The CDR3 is CASSQTLDTQYF. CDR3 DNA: TGCGCCAGCAGCCAAACTCTAGATACGCAGTATTTT.

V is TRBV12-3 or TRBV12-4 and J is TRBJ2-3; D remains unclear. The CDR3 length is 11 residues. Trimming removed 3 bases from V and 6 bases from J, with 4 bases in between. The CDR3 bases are TGTGCCAGCAGTTTCTACGATACGCAGTATTTT. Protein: CASSFYDTQYF.

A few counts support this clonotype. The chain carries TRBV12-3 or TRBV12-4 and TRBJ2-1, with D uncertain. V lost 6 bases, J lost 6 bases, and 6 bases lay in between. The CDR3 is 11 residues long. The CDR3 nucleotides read TGTGCCAGCAGCCAGATCAATGAGCAGTTCTTC. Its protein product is CASSQINEQFF.

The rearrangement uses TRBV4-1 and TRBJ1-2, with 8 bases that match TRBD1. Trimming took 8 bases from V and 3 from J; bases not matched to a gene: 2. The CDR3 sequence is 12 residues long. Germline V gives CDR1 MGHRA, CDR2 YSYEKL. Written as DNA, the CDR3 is TGCGCCAGCCGGGACAGGTACTATGGCTACACCTTC. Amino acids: CASRDRYYGYTF.

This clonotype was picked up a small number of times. The CDR3 DNA reads as TGCAGTGCCCCCGGGACGGGTGTCACCCAGTACTTC. Protein: CSAPGTGVTQYF. The chain links TRBV20-1 to TRBJ2-5; the D gene could be TRBD1 or TRBD2 (5 bases each). The CDR3 runs to 12 residues. Trimming stripped 6 bases from V and 8 bases from J, with 16 bases between. Looked up from germline, CDR1 is DFQATT and CDR2 is SNEGSKA (reference sequence).

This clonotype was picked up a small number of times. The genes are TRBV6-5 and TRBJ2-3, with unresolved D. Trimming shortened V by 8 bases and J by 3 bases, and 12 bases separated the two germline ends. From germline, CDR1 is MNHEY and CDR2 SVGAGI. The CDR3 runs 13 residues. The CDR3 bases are TGTGCCAGCCAGGCGACTGGTACAGATACGCAGTATTTT. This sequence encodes CASQATGTDTQYF.

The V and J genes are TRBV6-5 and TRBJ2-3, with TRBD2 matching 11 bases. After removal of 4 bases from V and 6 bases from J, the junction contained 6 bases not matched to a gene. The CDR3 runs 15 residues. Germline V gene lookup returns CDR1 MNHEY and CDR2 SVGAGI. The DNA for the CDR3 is TGTGCCAGCAGTTCACTAGCGGGGGCGTGGGATACGCAGTATTTT. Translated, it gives CASSSLAGAWDTQYF.

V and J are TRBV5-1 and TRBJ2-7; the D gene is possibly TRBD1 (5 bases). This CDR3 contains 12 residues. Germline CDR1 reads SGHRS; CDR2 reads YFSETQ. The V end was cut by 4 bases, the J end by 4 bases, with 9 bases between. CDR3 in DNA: TGCGCCAGCAGCAATCAGGGATACGAGCAGTACTTC. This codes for CASSNQGYEQYF.

In nucleotides, the CDR3 is TGCGCCAGCAGTATCTGGGGGAGAACTGAAGCTTTCTTT. The encoded protein is CASSIWGRTEAFF. The chain links TRBV5-1 to TRBJ1-1, with a tentative D call TRBD1 (5 bases). Between the trimmed V and J ends, which lost 5 bases and 5 bases, there was a span of 13 bases. CDR3 size: 13 residues. Germline V gene data show CDR1 as SGHRS and CDR2 as YFSETQ.

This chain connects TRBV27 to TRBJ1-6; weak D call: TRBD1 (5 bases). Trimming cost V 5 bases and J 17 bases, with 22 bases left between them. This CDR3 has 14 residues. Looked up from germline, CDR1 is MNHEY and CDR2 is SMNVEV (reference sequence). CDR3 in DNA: TGTGCCAGCAGTCCGTGGGAGCAGGGCGGTGTATTCCACTTT. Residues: CASSPWEQGGVFHF.

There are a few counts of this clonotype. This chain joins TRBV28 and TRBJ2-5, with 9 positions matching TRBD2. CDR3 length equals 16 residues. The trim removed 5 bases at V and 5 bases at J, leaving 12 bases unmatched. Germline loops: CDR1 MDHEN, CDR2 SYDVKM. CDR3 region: CASSRPGGGAHETQYF. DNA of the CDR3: TGTGCCAGCAGTAGGCCTGGCGGGGGGGCCCACGAGACCCAGTACTTC.

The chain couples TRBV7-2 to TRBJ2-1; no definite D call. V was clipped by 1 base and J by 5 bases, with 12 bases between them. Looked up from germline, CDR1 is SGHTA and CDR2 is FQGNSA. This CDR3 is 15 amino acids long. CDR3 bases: TGTGCCAGCAGCTTAGGCCCGTCTAATCACAATGAGCAGTTCTTC. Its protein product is CASSLGPSNHNEQFF.

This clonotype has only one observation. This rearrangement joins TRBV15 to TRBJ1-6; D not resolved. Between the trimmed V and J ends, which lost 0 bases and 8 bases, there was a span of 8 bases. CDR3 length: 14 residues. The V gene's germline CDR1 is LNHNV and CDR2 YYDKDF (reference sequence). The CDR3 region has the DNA TGTGCCACCAGCAGAGACAGAGCTTATTCACCCCTCCACTTT. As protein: CATSRDRAYSPLHF.